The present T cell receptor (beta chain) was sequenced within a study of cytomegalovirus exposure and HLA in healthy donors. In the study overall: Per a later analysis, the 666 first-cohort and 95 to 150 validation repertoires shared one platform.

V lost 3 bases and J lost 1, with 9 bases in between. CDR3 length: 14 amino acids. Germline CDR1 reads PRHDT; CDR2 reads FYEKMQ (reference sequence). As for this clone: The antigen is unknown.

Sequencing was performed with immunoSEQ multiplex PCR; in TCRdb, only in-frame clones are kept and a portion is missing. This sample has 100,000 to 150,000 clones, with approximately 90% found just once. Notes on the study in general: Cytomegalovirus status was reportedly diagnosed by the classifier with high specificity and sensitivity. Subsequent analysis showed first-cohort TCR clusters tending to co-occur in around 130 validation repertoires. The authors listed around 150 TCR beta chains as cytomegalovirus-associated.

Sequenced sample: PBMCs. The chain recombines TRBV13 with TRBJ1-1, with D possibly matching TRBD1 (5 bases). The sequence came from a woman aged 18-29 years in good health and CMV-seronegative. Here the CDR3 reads CASSLEGENTEAFF. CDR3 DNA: TGTGCCAGCAGCTTGGAAGGGGAGAACACTGAAGCTTTCTTT.